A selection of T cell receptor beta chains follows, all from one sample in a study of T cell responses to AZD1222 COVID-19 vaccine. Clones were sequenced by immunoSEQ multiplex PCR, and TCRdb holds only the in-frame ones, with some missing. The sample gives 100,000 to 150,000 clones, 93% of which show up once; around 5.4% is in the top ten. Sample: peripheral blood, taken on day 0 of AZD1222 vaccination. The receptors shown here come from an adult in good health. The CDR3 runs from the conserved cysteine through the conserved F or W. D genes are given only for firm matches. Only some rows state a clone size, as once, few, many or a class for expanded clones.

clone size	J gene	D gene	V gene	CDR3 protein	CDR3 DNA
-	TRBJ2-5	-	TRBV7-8	CASSRYQETQYF	TGTGCCAGCAGCCGGTACCAAGAGACCCAGTACTTC
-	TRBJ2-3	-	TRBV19	CASSDGRMKDTQYF	TGTGCCAGTAGTGATGGACGTATGAAGGATACGCAGTATTTT
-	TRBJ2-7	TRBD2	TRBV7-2	CASSLGLAGYFWQYF	TGTGCCAGCAGCTTAGGACTAGCGGGATATTTTTGGCAGTACTTC
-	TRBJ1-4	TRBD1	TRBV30	CAWSVVTGVGEKLFF	TGTGCCTGGAGTGTAGTTACAGGGGTGGGTGAAAAACTGTTTTTT
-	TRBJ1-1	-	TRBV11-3	CASSASFAGVAFF	TGTGCCAGCAGCGCTAGCTTTGCGGGGGTGGCTTTCTTT
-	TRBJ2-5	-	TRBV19	CASQGDGQETQYF	TGTGCCAGCCAAGGCGACGGACAAGAGACCCAGTACTTC
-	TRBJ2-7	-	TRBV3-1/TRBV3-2	CASSQDPTVYEQYF	TGTGCCAGCAGCCAAGATCCGACAGTCTACGAGCAGTACTTC
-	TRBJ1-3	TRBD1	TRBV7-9	CASSQDRGPRGNTIYF	TGTGCCAGCAGCCAGGACAGGGGGCCTCGTGGAAACACCATATATTTT
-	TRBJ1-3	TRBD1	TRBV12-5	CASGRGPGNTIYF	TGTGCTAGTGGCAGGGGGCCTGGAAACACCATATATTTT
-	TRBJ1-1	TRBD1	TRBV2	CASSDETGIPSEAFF	TGTGCCAGCAGTGATGAGACAGGGATACCGAGTGAAGCTTTCTTT
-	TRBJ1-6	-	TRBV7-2	CASSLEIGSPLHF	TGTGCCAGCAGCTTAGAAATTGGTTCACCCCTCCACTTT
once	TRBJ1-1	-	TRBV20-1	CSASRDTEAFF	TGCAGTGCTAGTAGGGACACTGAAGCTTTCTTT
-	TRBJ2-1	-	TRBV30	CAWSSQGSNEQFF	TGTGCCTGGAGTTCCCAGGGGAGCAATGAGCAGTTCTTC
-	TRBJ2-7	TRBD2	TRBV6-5	CASTLTSHEQYF	TGTGCCAGCACTCTGACTAGCCACGAGCAGTACTTC
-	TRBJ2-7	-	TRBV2	CASSGIRGYEQYF	TGTGCCAGCAGTGGAATCAGGGGCTACGAGCAGTACTTC
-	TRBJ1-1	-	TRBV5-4	CASSNPNLNTEAFF	TGTGCCAGCAGCAACCCTAACCTGAACACTGAAGCTTTCTTT
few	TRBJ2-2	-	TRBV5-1	CASSQAGTGELFF	TGCGCCAGCAGCCAAGCGGGCACCGGGGAGCTGTTTTTT
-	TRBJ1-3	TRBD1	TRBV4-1	CASSLGQNSGNTIYF	TGCGCCAGCAGCCTGGGACAGAACTCTGGAAACACCATATATTTT
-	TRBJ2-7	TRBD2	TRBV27	CASSLWPSGGSYEQYF	TGTGCCAGCAGTTTATGGCCTAGCGGGGGCTCCTACGAGCAGTACTTC